The rows below give T cell receptor beta chains drawn from one sample of a study of cytomegalovirus exposure and HLA in healthy donors. This table comes from immunoSEQ multiplex PCR, and its TCRdb copy is limited to in-frame clones, with some not included. In the table there are under 200,000 clones, 75% to 90% of which are singletons. Sequencing was done on a sample of PBMCs. These receptors were obtained from a human donor in good health. Both conserved end residues are part of each CDR3. Each record gives: clone size, D gene, J gene, V gene, CDR3 protein, CDR3 DNA. A D gene is named only where the DNA matches it firmly. Clone size, where shown, is once, few, many, or a class for clones that have expanded.

clone size: .
D gene: TRBD1
J gene: TRBJ1-2
V gene: TRBV6-5
CDR3 protein: CASQRQGLFGYTF
CDR3 DNA: TGTGCCAGTCAAAGACAGGGGCTCTTCGGCTACACCTTC

clone size: once
D gene: TRBD2
J gene: TRBJ2-1
V gene: TRBV2
CDR3 protein: CASIGSRRGSSYNEQFF
CDR3 DNA: TGTGCCAGCATTGGGAGTCGGCGGGGGAGCTCCTACAATGAGCAGTTCTTC

clone size: few
D gene: TRBD1
J gene: TRBJ2-1
V gene: TRBV18
CDR3 protein: CASSPPTGGNEQFF
CDR3 DNA: TGTGCCAGCTCACCACCAACAGGGGGCAATGAGCAGTTCTTC

clone size: .
D gene: .
J gene: TRBJ2-5
V gene: TRBV19
CDR3 protein: CASSIGPGWQETQYF
CDR3 DNA: TGTGCCAGTAGTATAGGTCCAGGGTGGCAAGAGACCCAGTACTTC

clone size: .
D gene: TRBD1
J gene: TRBJ1-1
V gene: TRBV27
CDR3 protein: CASSLRDSTRAFF
CDR3 DNA: TGTGCCAGCAGTTTAAGGGACAGCACGAGAGCTTTCTTT

clone size: .
D gene: .
J gene: TRBJ2-7
V gene: TRBV4-1
CDR3 protein: CASSQEGLYEQYF
CDR3 DNA: TGCGCCAGCAGCCAAGAGGGACTGTACGAGCAGTACTTC

clone size: .
D gene: .
J gene: TRBJ2-5
V gene: TRBV7-2
CDR3 protein: CASNPNRQETQYF
CDR3 DNA: TGTGCCAGCAACCCGAACAGACAAGAGACCCAGTACTTC

clone size: .
D gene: .
J gene: TRBJ2-7
V gene: TRBV7-9
CDR3 protein: CASSSFDELGGYEQYF
CDR3 DNA: TGTGCCAGCAGCTCCTTTGACGAGTTGGGGGGCTACGAGCAGTACTTC

clone size: once
D gene: .
J gene: TRBJ1-3
V gene: TRBV9
CDR3 protein: CASSVGGLGNTIYF
CDR3 DNA: TGTGCCAGCAGCGTAGGAGGTCTTGGAAACACCATATATTTT

clone size: .
D gene: TRBD1
J gene: TRBJ1-1
V gene: TRBV4-3
CDR3 protein: CASSQDWGTGGEAFF
CDR3 DNA: TGCGCCAGCAGCCAAGATTGGGGGACAGGGGGTGAAGCTTTCTTT

clone size: once
D gene: .
J gene: TRBJ1-3
V gene: TRBV6-5
CDR3 protein: CASHGSGNTIYF
CDR3 DNA: TGTGCCAGCCACGGCTCTGGAAACACCATATATTTT

clone size: .
D gene: .
J gene: TRBJ1-3
V gene: TRBV6-1
CDR3 protein: CASSGRGFSGNTIYF
CDR3 DNA: TGTGCCAGCAGTGGTCGAGGCTTCTCTGGAAACACCATATATTTT

clone size: .
D gene: TRBD1
J gene: TRBJ1-1
V gene: TRBV6-4
CDR3 protein: CASSVTGGTEAFF
CDR3 DNA: TGTGCCAGCAGTGTAACAGGGGGCACTGAAGCTTTCTTT

clone size: few
D gene: .
J gene: TRBJ1-4
V gene: TRBV15
CDR3 protein: CATSRDLSRGNEKLFF
CDR3 DNA: TGTGCCACCAGCAGAGATTTGTCCAGGGGTAATGAAAAACTGTTTTTT

clone size: .
D gene: TRBD1
J gene: TRBJ2-7
V gene: TRBV2
CDR3 protein: CASSLGQSFSSYEQYF
CDR3 DNA: TGTGCCAGCAGTCTGGGACAGTCCTTTAGCTCCTACGAGCAGTACTTC

clone size: .
D gene: .
J gene: TRBJ2-2
V gene: TRBV4-1
CDR3 protein: CASRTAGTNTGELFF
CDR3 DNA: TGCGCCAGCAGGACAGCGGGCACGAACACCGGGGAGCTGTTTTTT

clone size: .
D gene: TRBD1
J gene: TRBJ1-2
V gene: TRBV6-5
CDR3 protein: CASSYGQGVSYTF
CDR3 DNA: TGTGCCAGCAGTTACGGACAGGGGGTGAGCTACACCTTC

clone size: .
D gene: TRBD2
J gene: TRBJ2-1
V gene: TRBV2
CDR3 protein: CASSRTSGGNEQFF
CDR3 DNA: TGTGCCAGCAGTCGGACTAGCGGGGGTAATGAGCAGTTCTTC

clone size: .
D gene: .
J gene: TRBJ2-5
V gene: TRBV15
CDR3 protein: CATSRDRGRQETQYF
CDR3 DNA: TGTGCCACCAGCAGAGACAGGGGACGACAAGAGACCCAGTACTTC

clone size: .
D gene: .
J gene: TRBJ1-1
V gene: TRBV4-3
CDR3 protein: CASSHLSSEAFF
CDR3 DNA: TGCGCCAGCAGCCACCTCTCCTCGGAGGCTTTCTTT

clone size: few
D gene: .
J gene: TRBJ2-5
V gene: TRBV7-7
CDR3 protein: CASSLEVGGPQTQYF
CDR3 DNA: TGTGCTAGCAGCTTAGAGGTGGGGGGGCCGCAGACCCAGTACTTC

clone size: .
D gene: .
J gene: TRBJ2-7
V gene: TRBV5-1
CDR3 protein: CASSLLQGNTYEQYF
CDR3 DNA: TGCGCCAGCAGCTTGTTACAGGGCAATACCTACGAGCAGTACTTC

clone size: .
D gene: .
J gene: TRBJ2-7
V gene: TRBV2
CDR3 protein: CASSIGGIDSREQYF
CDR3 DNA: TGTGCCAGCAGCATTGGCGGGATTGACTCCCGCGAGCAGTACTTC

clone size: .
D gene: TRBD1
J gene: TRBJ1-3
V gene: TRBV4-3
CDR3 protein: CASSQDRQGGWYTIYF
CDR3 DNA: TGCGCCAGCAGCCAAGATCGACAGGGGGGTTGGTACACCATATATTTT